This TCR beta chain was identified during a study of T cell changes during pregnancy in multiple sclerosis. Germline V CDR1 and CDR2: SEHNR, FQNEAQ (reference sequence). CDR3 length equals 16 residues. J was trimmed by 5 bases and V by 5 bases; bases with no gene match: 12. TCRdb keeps only in-frame clones here, not all; method: immunoSEQ multiplex PCR. This sample has approximately 64,000 clones, with about 90% found just once. The source of this sequence is a female donor with multiple sclerosis, enrolled in a pregnancy study. The gene calls are TRBV7-9 and TRBJ1-1; TRBD1 aligns across 9 bases. Material: peripheral blood, obtained in the first trimester of pregnancy. CDR3 coding DNA: TGTGCCAGCAGCGATCAGCCGGGACAGGGATGGACTGAAGCTTTCTTT. This codes for CASSDQPGQGWTEAFF.